The text below deals with one TCR beta chain. Trimming took 0 bases from V and 4 from J, leaving 7 bases between them. The CDR3 covers 13 residues. In germline, CDR1 is MNHNY, CDR2 SVGAGI (reference sequence). The sample belongs to a study of blood T cell repertoires in COVID-19. Background on the study: Spain, Italy and the United States supplied samples that represented acute and convalescent COVID-19. Sample material is recorded as cDNA or gDNA derived from T cells, B-cell-depleted T cells, or PBMCs.

Original analysis: The authors estimated nucleated cell counts from reference gene primer amplification. Some clones are missing from TCRdb's copy, which holds only in-frame ones; the method was immunoSEQ multiplex PCR. The V and J calls and the clone size are those of that table, but D and trimming were determined from the DNA. The table shows 45,000 to 65,000 clones, with approximately 84% occurring only once. The sequence derives from a man in his sixties with acute or convalescent COVID-19. The sequencing sample was made of peripheral blood. This chain connects TRBV6-6 to TRBJ2-7; a possible D gene is TRBD2 (6 bases). CDR3 protein: CASSYSRGYEQYF. The DNA for the CDR3 is TGTGCCAGCAGTTACTCGCGGGGATACGAGCAGTACTTC.